The T cell receptor (beta chain) under discussion was sequenced for a study of shared clonotypes between healthy human individuals. Overall study: CD4 naive cells filled three plates per donor, CD4 memory three, CD8 naive two and CD8 memory one. Study observations and caveats: When naive CD4 clonotypes were compared across a few donors, approximately 4.9% were shared. In general, naive subsets displayed greater estimated richness than memory subsets did. Clonotype sharing among donors, it was expected, would be affected by sequencing depth.

CDR1 is LGHNA, CDR2 YSLEER, per germline. Trimming stripped 0 bases from V and 3 bases from J, with 15 bases between. The CDR3 extends over 16 amino acids. Method: immunoSEQ multiplex PCR; TCRdb's copy keeps in-frame clones and lacks some. The sample gives 2 million to 2.5 million clones, approximately 90% of which show up once; 0.3% to 0.45% is in the top ten. Details on this clone: Its antigen is currently unknown.

The source is a man aged 18 to 29 in good health. Some clones in this sample may be carry-over from other donors' samples. The sample consisted of naive CD4+ T cells from PBMCs. Subset indicated: CD45RA+ positively selected. The V call is TRBV4-3, the J call TRBJ2-7, with D hard to call. CDR3 in DNA: TGCGCCAGCAGCCAAGATTTTAATGGCCGTCACTACGAGCAGTACTTC. Protein product: CASSQDFNGRHYEQYF.